This T cell receptor beta chain was obtained from a study of shared clonotypes between healthy human individuals (TCRdb year 2020). At the level of the whole study: The cohort included a few men and a couple of women between 18 and 49 years of age. For each donor, CD4 naive and CD4 memory were each run on three plates, CD8 naive on two plates, and CD8 memory on one plate. To estimate repertoire size and how much clonotype sharing occurs between individuals, the study deeply sequenced the blood TCR repertoires of roughly 5 healthy adults. Libraries were prepared and TCR repertoires were sequenced by different laboratories using diverse techniques, in order to increase sequencing depth and limit assay-specific biases. Each donor's leukapheresis produced roughly between about 0.9 and 9.5 billion PBMCs. General findings and caveats noted by the study authors: Clonotypes shared by all four sorted-subset donors showed higher generation probabilities than non-shared clonotypes. The genetic and exposure-history diversity represented was limited by the small number of donors. Sampling was limited to blood, and TCR repertoires in tissue likely differ from TCR repertoires in blood. Naive subsets generally had larger estimated clonotype richness than memory subsets. Sharing across a few donors was observed for about 5% of naive CD4, over 3% of naive CD8, 2% to 2.5% of memory CD4, and roughly 0.43% of memory CD8 clonotypes. Even with the large sequencing depth, rarefaction of the sorted-subset datasets indicated that sequencing was incomplete. Pairwise subsampling indicated that sequencing depth was expected to affect the degree of clonotype sharing among donors.

A remark on this clone: This receptor's antigen is unknown. No much larger clone exists at a distance of one base, and base qualities are not known.

The donors were healthy, HIV-negative adults with no recently reported acute infections or vaccinations. Every donor was a Caucasian adult living in Nashville, Tennessee, USA. CD4+ T cells were enriched through magnetic negative selection, after which naive cells were positively selected on CD45RA and the remaining negative fraction served as the memory subset. After blood collection by leukapheresis, PBMCs were isolated using Ficoll-Histopaque density gradient centrifugation and then cryopreserved in the vapor phase of liquid nitrogen. Analytical flow cytometry was used to check the purity and quantity of every magnetically sorted T cell population. Genomic DNA was isolated from each sorted fraction and quantified by UV absorbance on a Nanodrop 2000c. The CDR3 holds 15 amino acids from the cysteine to the phenylalanine. Of the read, only the CDR3 DNA is kept; its 45 bases are in frame from base 1. In the germline V gene, CDR1 corresponds to SGHRS and CDR2 to YFSETQ. Ends trimmed: V by 2 bases, J by 2 bases; bases unmatched to a gene: 5.

Using the deep immunoSEQ assay, TCR CDR3 regions were amplified from genomic DNA by multiplex PCR. Extracted genomic DNA from each cell subset was spread evenly across all wells of several immunoSEQ 96-well plates, with each plate serving as a replicate. For sorted subsets, each replicate PCR was loaded with about 0.2 ug genomic DNA, equivalent to about 33,000 T cell genomes. The purified libraries were quantified using a Qubit 3.0 fluorometer, sized with a Bioanalyzer 2100, and then quantified again using the KAPA Library Quantification kit. Each immunoSEQ 96-well plate was sequenced on its own single-read 150-cycle Illumina NextSeq 550 flow cell. Turning to the authors' computational methods: Because the immunoSEQ output included only junctional sequences and no quality scores, the filtering could not be the same as the filtering used for full-length reads. To assign V/J genes and CDR3, sequences were annotated using PyIR, a Python wrapper for IgBLAST v1.9, with IMGT germline references. Reads with weak V/J assignments (E-value above 1e-6), missing CDR3, stop codons, out-of-frame junctions, or ambiguous translated residues were removed. V3J clonotypes were defined as sequences sharing an identical inferred V gene, J gene, and CDR3 amino acid sequence. Percentage overlap between repertoires was computed as shared unique clonotypes divided by the size of the smaller repertoire. Three approaches were used to assess repertoire richness: RTK rarefaction, the Chao1 estimator, and Recon v2.1 estimates of unobserved clonotypes. Generation probabilities for all TCRbeta clonotypes obtained by the gDNA method from a few donors were computed using OLGA. Entries here come from immuneACCESS through TCRdb and include only in-frame sequences with V and J called. Some clones fail to appear in such tables; in the studies checked, an unresolved V gene covers under half of the shortfall, and the cause of the remainder is unknown. V and J calls and clone size are as listed in that table; D and trimming were resolved from the DNA. This sample has under 200,000 clones in its table, and around 93% of those were observed once. The ten largest account for around 0.067% of the sample.

Material for sequencing was naive CD4+ T cells sorted from blood. What this sample's cell subset or site label stands for: CD45RA+ positively selected. The chain was built from TRBV5-1 and TRBJ1-2; TRBD1 agrees with 8 junctional bases. The receptor comes from a woman in her 30s in good health. The encoded CDR3 is CASSFGQGENYGYTF. The DNA sequence follows: TGCGCCAGCAGCTTTGGACAGGGCGAGAACTATGGCTACACCTTC.